These 21 T cell receptor beta chains came from one sample sequenced in a study of CD8 T cells in ankylosing spondylitis. TCRdb analysed the 5' RACE reads with MiXCR anew, one entry per CDR3 protein. Counted here are 150,000 to 200,000 distinct CDR3 sequences, roughly 18% occurring once; the ten biggest clones make up roughly 8%. What was sequenced was blood, either unsorted or a sorted T cell fraction (not recorded which). The receptors shown here come from a male donor with ankylosing spondylitis or in good health (not recorded which).

The V and J genes are TRBV5-1 and TRBJ1-2; TRBD1 matches at 9 bases. V dropped 3 bases and J dropped 5; count of bases not matched to a gene: 5. Germline CDR1 and CDR2: SGHRS and YFSETQ. The CDR3 has 14 residues. The CDR3 reads CASSSTGGVYGYTF. CDR3 DNA sequence: TGCGCCAGCAGCTCAACAGGGGGCGTGTATGGCTACACCTTC. Together with reference TRBV5-1 and TRBJ1-2, the CDR3 gives the full variable domain: KAGVTQTPRYLIKTRGQQVTLSCSPISGHRSVSWYQQTPGQGLQFLFEYFSETQRNKGNFPGRFSGRQFSNSRSEMNVSTLELGDSALYLCASSSTGGVYGYTFGSGTRLTVV.

The rearrangement joins TRBV29-1 to TRBJ2-1; 8 positions match TRBD1. The germline gives CDR1 SQVTM, CDR2 ANQGSEA. V lost 5 bases, J lost 7 bases, and 7 bases stayed unmatched. This CDR3 contains 13 residues. CDR3 DNA sequence: TGCAGCGTTATAAGGACAGGGAGGAATGAGCAGTTCTTC. Translation gives CSVIRTGRNEQFF.

V is TRBV29-1 and J is TRBJ2-6, with D unclear. The CDR3 spans 14 residues. Trimming cost V 5 bases and J 0 bases, with 8 bases left between them. CDR1 and CDR2 (germline): SQVTM, ANQGSEA. The CDR3 region has the DNA TGCAGCGTTTTGATAGACTCTGGGGCCAACGTCCTGACTTTC. Translation: CSVLIDSGANVLTF.

This clonotype was counted many times. This chain joins TRBV3-1 and TRBJ2-3; the D is unclear. The V gene lost 4 bases and the J gene lost 1 base, with 9 bases spanning the gap. Per the germline V gene, CDR1 is LGHDT and CDR2 is YNNKEL (reference sequence). The CDR3 is 14 amino acids. CDR3 coding DNA: TGTGCCAGCAGCCCAACTACAGGCACAGATACGCAGTATTTT. It translates to CASSPTTGTDTQYF.

This clonotype was recorded at least ten times. The chain employs TRBV5-5 and TRBJ2-2, with a tentative D call TRBD1 (5 bases). This CDR3 spans 15 amino acids. V gave up 2 bases and J gave up 4 bases, with 12 bases separating them. Germline CDR1 reads SGHKS; CDR2 reads YYEKEE (reference sequence). The CDR3 spells CASSLSGSVTGELFF. In nucleotides, the CDR3 is TGTGCCAGCAGCTTATCAGGGTCGGTCACCGGGGAGCTGTTTTTT. The entire variable domain, with the rest obtained from reference TRBV5-5 and TRBJ2-2, is as follows: DAGVTQSPTHLIKTRGQQVTLRCSPISGHKSVSWYQQVLGQGPQFIFQYYEKEERGRGNFPDRFSARQFPNYSSELNVNALLLGDSALYLCASSLSGSVTGELFFGEGSRLTVL.

This clonotype appeared a single time. V gene TRBV3-1 combines with J gene TRBJ2-7; D ambiguous. Germline V gives CDR1 LGHDT, CDR2 YNNKEL (reference sequence). The CDR3 is 14 amino acids. With 0 bases removed from V and 1 base from J, the gap between germline ends came to 7 bases. In nucleotides, the CDR3 is TGTGCCAGCAGCCAAGATGAACAGTCCTACGAGCAGTACTTC. Translated, it gives CASSQDEQSYEQYF.

The V gene is TRBV6-2 or TRBV6-3, the J gene TRBJ2-3; no clear D. Germline loops: CDR1 MNHEY, CDR2 SVGEGT. V was pared by 5 bases and J by 3 bases, with 9 bases between. The CDR3 totals 13 residues. CDR3 nucleotide sequence: TGTGCCAGCAGTGCCCGGGTTACAGATACGCAGTATTTT. Translation gives CASSARVTDTQYF.

This clonotype was seen many times. The chain joins TRBV5-1 to TRBJ2-4; 11 nucleotides align to TRBD2. CDR3 length: 18 residues. CDR1 SGHRS and CDR2 YFSETQ come from the germline V gene. V lost 4 bases, J lost 0 bases, and 9 bases stayed unmatched. In DNA form, the CDR3 reads TGCGCCAGCAGCCTTTCGGGACTAGCGGACCTAGCCAAAAACATTCAGTACTTC. Protein: CASSLSGLADLAKNIQYF.

This clonotype was found many times. The chain joins TRBV28 to TRBJ2-7, with 7 bases lining up with TRBD1. The germline V gene has CDR1 MDHEN and CDR2 SYDVKM. The CDR3 runs to 17 residues. V shed 2 bases and J 4 bases; nucleotides not matched to a gene: 14. CDR3 residues: CASSLPIAKGASYEQYF. The DNA of the CDR3 is TGTGCCAGCAGTTTACCCATCGCCAAGGGGGCTTCTTACGAGCAGTACTTC.

This chain joins TRBV12-3 or TRBV12-4 and TRBJ1-2; D not certain. The CDR3 has 14 residues. V lost 6 bases to trimming and J lost 4 bases, with 15 bases between them. The CDR3 coding sequence is TGTGCCAGCAGACCCTCGACGGTGCTCTATGGCTACACCTTC. Translation: CASRPSTVLYGYTF.

The rearrangement joins TRBV12-3 or TRBV12-4 to TRBJ2-1, with 9 nucleotides matching TRBD2. CDR3 length equals 15 residues. With 5 bases clipped from V and 3 bases from J, the junction kept 5 bases outside the gene matches. CDR3 protein: CASSPTSGHYNEQFF. The CDR3 bases are TGTGCCAGCAGTCCGACTAGCGGACACTACAATGAGCAGTTCTTC.

In regard to this clonotype: A much more abundant neighbour one base away suggests this may be a read error. V usage is TRBV4-1 and J usage is TRBJ1-2, with D tentatively TRBD1 (5 bases). Germline lookup yields CDR1 MGHRA and CDR2 YSYEKL. V lost 1 base to trimming and J lost 2 bases, with 14 bases between them. The CDR3 is made up of 16 amino acids. This chain's CDR3 is CASSQVQRDWNYGYTF. The CDR3 coding sequence is TGCGCCAGCAGCCAAGTCCAGCGGGACTGGAACTATGGCTACACCTTC.

About this clonotype itself: This may come from a read error, since a much larger clone is one base off. The chain carries TRBV4-1 and TRBJ1-4; the D gene is possibly TRBD1 (6 bases). The CDR3 runs to 16 residues. Germline V CDR1 and CDR2: MGHRA, YSYEKL. Here the CDR3 reads CAISQDPGQGKVKLFF. CDR3 sequence (DNA): TGCGCCATCAGCCAAGATCCGGGCCAGGGGAAGGTAAAACTGTTTTTT.

Many counts were recorded for this clonotype. J is TRBJ2-3 and V is TRBV12-3 or TRBV12-4; D is ambiguous. Trimming removed 2 bases from V and 4 bases from J, with 7 bases in between. The CDR3 extends over 13 amino acids. This CDR3 is CASSLRRADTQYF. The CDR3 coding sequence is TGTGCCAGCAGTTTAAGACGGGCAGATACGCAGTATTTT.

The rearrangement links TRBV20-1 to TRBJ2-3; 10 positions match TRBD2. The V gene's germline CDR1 is DFQATT and CDR2 SNEGSKA (reference sequence). J was trimmed by 2 bases and V by 7 bases; bases with no gene match: 12. CDR3 length: 16 residues. The CDR3 loop is CSVGPGTSANTDTQYF. DNA of the CDR3: TGCAGTGTTGGTCCCGGGACTAGCGCCAACACAGATACGCAGTATTTT.

This clonotype was counted only a few times. The genes are TRBV28 and TRBJ2-7, with 8 nucleotides matching TRBD1. The junction had 9 bases not matched to a gene; V was cut back by 6 bases and J by 2 bases. CDR1 is MDHEN and CDR2 is SYDVKM in the germline V gene. CDR3 length: 15 residues. As DNA, the CDR3 is TGTGCCAGCAGCCTAGATGGACAGGGAGCCTACGAGCAGTACTTC. Translation gives CASSLDGQGAYEQYF.

This clonotype was seen many times. The genes are TRBV10-3 and TRBJ2-3, with D unresolved. Germline CDR1 and CDR2: ENHRY and SYGVKD. CDR3 size: 13 residues. Trimming pared 4 bases from V and 6 bases from J, leaving 11 bases between. The DNA of the CDR3 is TGTGCCATCAGTGGGGCCCCTGCTGATACGCAGTATTTT. Its translation is CAISGAPADTQYF.

The chain has TRBV19 and TRBJ2-3; the match to TRBD2 covers 7 bases. Trimming at V came to 7 bases and at J to 1 base, leaving 2 bases not matched to a gene. The CDR3 totals 13 residues. Germline loops: CDR1 LNHDA, CDR2 SQIVND (reference sequence). CDR3: CASIREGTDTQYF. In nucleotides, the CDR3 is TGTGCCAGTATACGGGAGGGCACAGATACGCAGTATTTT.

The CDR3 reads CASNRGGHEQYF. The DNA of the CDR3 is TGCGCCAGCAACAGGGGTGGACACGAGCAGTACTTC. The chain has TRBV5-1 and TRBJ2-7; TRBD1 agrees at 7 bases. The trim removed 6 bases at V and 5 bases at J, leaving 5 bases unmatched. CDR3 length: 12 amino acids. From germline, CDR1 is SGHRS and CDR2 YFSETQ.

This clonotype was detected ten times or more. The chain joins TRBV5-1 to TRBJ1-5; tentative D call: TRBD1 (5 bases). V shed 5 bases and J shed 0 bases, with 21 bases lying between them. The CDR3 extends over 18 amino acids. Germline values: CDR1 SGHRS, CDR2 YFSETQ. CDR3 region: CASSLDSQSRYSNQPQHF. Written as DNA, the CDR3 is TGCGCCAGCAGTTTAGACAGCCAAAGTCGGTATAGCAATCAGCCCCAGCATTTT.

The V gene is TRBV5-1, the J gene TRBJ2-1; 11 bases match TRBD1. The length of the CDR3 is 14 residues. Germline loops: CDR1 SGHRS, CDR2 YFSETQ. With V trimmed by 4 bases and J by 9 bases, 6 bases remained unmatched. The CDR3 nucleotides are TGCGCCAGCAGCGGGGGACAGGGGGGCGGTGAGCAGTTCTTC. Residues: CASSGGQGGGEQFF.